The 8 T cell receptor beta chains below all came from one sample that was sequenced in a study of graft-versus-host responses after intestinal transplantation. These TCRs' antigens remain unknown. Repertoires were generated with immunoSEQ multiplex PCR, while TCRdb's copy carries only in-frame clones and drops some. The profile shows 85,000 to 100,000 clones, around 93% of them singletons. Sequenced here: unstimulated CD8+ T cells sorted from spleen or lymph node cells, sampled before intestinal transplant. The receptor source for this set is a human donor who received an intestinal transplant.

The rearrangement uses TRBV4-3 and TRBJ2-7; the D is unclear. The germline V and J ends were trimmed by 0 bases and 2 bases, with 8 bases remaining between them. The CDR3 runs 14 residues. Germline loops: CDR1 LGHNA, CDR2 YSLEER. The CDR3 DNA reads TGCGCCAGCAGCCAAGAAGCAGGTACCTACGAGCAGTACTTC. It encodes CASSQEAGTYEQYF.

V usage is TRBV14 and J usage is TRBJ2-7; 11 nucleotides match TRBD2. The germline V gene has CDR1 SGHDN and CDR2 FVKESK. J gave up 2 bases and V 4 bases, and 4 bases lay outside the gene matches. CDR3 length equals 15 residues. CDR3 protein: CASSLTSGDPYEQYF. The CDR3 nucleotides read TGTGCCAGCAGCCTGACTAGCGGGGACCCCTACGAGCAGTACTTC.

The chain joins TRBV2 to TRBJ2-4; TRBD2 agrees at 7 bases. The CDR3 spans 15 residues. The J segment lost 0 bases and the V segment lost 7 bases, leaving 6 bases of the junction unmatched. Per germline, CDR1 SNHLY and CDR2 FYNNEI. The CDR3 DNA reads TGTGCCAGCAACCGGGAGGACGTAGCCAAAAACATTCAGTACTTC. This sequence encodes CASNREDVAKNIQYF.

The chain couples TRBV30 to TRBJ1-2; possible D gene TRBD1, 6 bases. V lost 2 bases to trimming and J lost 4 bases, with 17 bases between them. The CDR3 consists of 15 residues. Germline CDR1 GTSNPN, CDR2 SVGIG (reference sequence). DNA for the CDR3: TGTGCCTGGAGTCCGACAGGCCCTGAGGGCTATGGCTACACCTTC. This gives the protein CAWSPTGPEGYGYTF.

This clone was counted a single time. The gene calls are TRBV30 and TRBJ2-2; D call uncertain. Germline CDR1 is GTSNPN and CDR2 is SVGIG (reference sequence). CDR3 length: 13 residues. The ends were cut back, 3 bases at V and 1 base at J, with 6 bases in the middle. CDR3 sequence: CAWREKNTGELFF. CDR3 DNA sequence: TGTGCCTGGAGGGAGAAGAACACCGGGGAGCTGTTTTTT.

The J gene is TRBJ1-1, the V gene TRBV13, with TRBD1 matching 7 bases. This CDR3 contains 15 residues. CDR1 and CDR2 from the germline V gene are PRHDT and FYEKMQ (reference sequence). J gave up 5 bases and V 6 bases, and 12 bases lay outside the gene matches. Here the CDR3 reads CASRSQRGGRTEAFF. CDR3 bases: TGTGCCAGCAGAAGCCAAAGAGGGGGCAGGACTGAAGCTTTCTTT.

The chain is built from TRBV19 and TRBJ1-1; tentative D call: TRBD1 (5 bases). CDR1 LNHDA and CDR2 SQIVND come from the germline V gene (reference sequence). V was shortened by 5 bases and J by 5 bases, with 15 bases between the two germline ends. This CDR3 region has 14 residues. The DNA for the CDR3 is TGTGCCAGTAGTCGCGGGGCCTCGGGGACTGAAGCTTTCTTT. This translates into CASSRGASGTEAFF.

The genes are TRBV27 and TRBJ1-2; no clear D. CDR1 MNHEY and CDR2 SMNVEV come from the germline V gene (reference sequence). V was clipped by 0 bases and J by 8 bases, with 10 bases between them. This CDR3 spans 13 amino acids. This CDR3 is CASSLSTPGGYTF. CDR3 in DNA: TGTGCCAGCAGTTTATCGACCCCAGGAGGCTACACCTTC.